This TCR beta chain was retrieved from a study of blood T cell repertoires in COVID-19. Background on the study: Either two negative PCRs, clearance, or symptom resolution qualified Cohort 3 donors as recovered. There were acute and convalescent COVID-19 samples, and they came from the United States, Italy and Spain. Sample material is recorded as cDNA or gDNA derived from T cells, B-cell-depleted T cells, or PBMCs.

Looked up from germline, CDR1 is SGHRS and CDR2 is YFSETQ. V shed 0 bases and J shed 8 bases, with 14 bases lying between them. The CDR3 has 14 amino acids. Clones were sequenced by immunoSEQ multiplex PCR, and TCRdb holds only the in-frame ones, with some missing. This table has approximately 190,000 clones, around 87% appearing once. The sequence came from a woman aged 40 to 50 in a cohort exposed to, infected with or recovered from COVID-19 (not recorded which). The sequenced material came from PBMCs or T cells enriched from blood (not recorded which). The genes are TRBV5-1 and TRBJ1-2; D ambiguous. The CDR3 loop reads CASSLGAPEEGYTF. The CDR3 DNA sequence: TGCGCCAGCAGCTTGGGGGCCCCGGAGGAGGGCTACACCTTC.